Below are 16 T cell receptor beta chains sequenced from a single sample in a study of blood T cell repertoires in COVID-19. The assay was immunoSEQ multiplex PCR, and TCRdb's table has in-frame clones only and misses some. Of roughly 200,000 clones detected, roughly nine tenths appear once; the ten largest clones hold approximately 6.7%. The sample comprised peripheral blood. These receptors all stem from a man aged 35 to 55 with acute or convalescent COVID-19.

This clone occurred once. This chain connects TRBV14 to TRBJ2-2; unclear D gene. This CDR3 is built from 13 residues. Germline-derived CDR1 and CDR2 are SGHDN and FVKESK. The V gene lost 1 base and the J gene lost 6 bases, with 6 bases spanning the gap. This CDR3 reads CASSQALAGELFF. CDR3 DNA sequence: TGTGCCAGCAGCCAAGCTCTTGCCGGGGAGCTGTTTTTT.

This clone was found once. The V and J genes are TRBV7-2 and TRBJ1-1; TRBD1 aligns across 9 bases. The J segment lost 6 bases and the V segment lost 3 bases, leaving 5 bases of the junction unmatched. Germline lookup yields CDR1 SGHTA and CDR2 FQGNSA. This CDR3 region has 14 residues. The DNA for the CDR3 is TGTGCCAGCAGCTTCCAACAGGGGGCCCCTGAAGCTTTCTTT. Its translation is CASSFQQGAPEAFF.

The rearrangement links TRBV28 to TRBJ2-7; 9 bases are shared with TRBD1. V lost 4 bases to trimming and J lost 4 bases; unmatched junction nucleotides: 5. This CDR3 has 14 amino acids. CDR1 MDHEN and CDR2 SYDVKM come from the germline V gene. This chain's CDR3 is CASSSDRGWYEQYF. DNA for the CDR3: TGTGCCAGCAGTTCCGACAGGGGGTGGTACGAGCAGTACTTC. Full variable domain (remainder filled in from reference TRBV28 and TRBJ2-7): DVKVTQSSRYLVKRTGEKVFLECVQDMDHENMFWYRQDPGLGLRLIYFSYDVKMKEKGDIPEGYSVSREKKERFSLILESASTNQTSMYLCASSSDRGWYEQYFGPGTRLTVT.

About this clone itself: The sample holds other DNA sequences that translate to the same CDR3. The chain couples TRBV9 to TRBJ2-1; D is possibly TRBD2 (6 bases). The V gene lost 0 bases and the J gene lost 3 bases, with 10 bases spanning the gap. CDR3 length equals 15 residues. Germline loops: CDR1 SGDLS, CDR2 YYNGEE. The CDR3 coding sequence is TGTGCCAGCAGCGTAGACTCGGGGGTCTACAATGAGCAGTTCTTC. It translates to CASSVDSGVYNEQFF.

V usage is TRBV5-5 and J usage is TRBJ1-1; 10 positions match TRBD1. The CDR3 sequence is 17 residues long. Trimming removed 1 base from V and 3 bases from J; junction bases left unmatched: 9. Germline V gives CDR1 SGHKS, CDR2 YYEKEE (reference sequence). CDR3 nucleotides: TGTGCCAGCAGCTTGAGGTATATTGGACAGGGGGACACTGAAGCTTTCTTT. It codes for CASSLRYIGQGDTEAFF.

This rearrangement joins TRBV11-2 to TRBJ1-4; D is unresolved. The CDR3 totals 15 residues. The V gene lost 5 bases and the J gene lost 8 bases, with 18 bases spanning the gap. Germline V gives CDR1 SGHAT, CDR2 FQNNGV. For the CDR3, the DNA is TGTGCCAGCAGCCGCTCCTGGGAGGGAAGGGAAAAACTGTTTTTT. Translating gives CASSRSWEGREKLFF.

The genes are TRBV6-5 and TRBJ2-7; TRBD2 aligns across 7 bases. This CDR3 contains 14 residues. CDR1 is MNHEY and CDR2 is SVGAGI in the germline V gene. Trimming removed 6 bases from V and 4 bases from J; junction bases left unmatched: 9. The CDR3 DNA sequence: TGTGCCAGCAGCCTTCGAAGCGGGGTTTACGAGCAGTACTTC. This encodes CASSLRSGVYEQYF.

The chain is built from TRBV4-1 and TRBJ1-5; maybe TRBD1 (6 bases). CDR1 is MGHRA and CDR2 is YSYEKL in the germline V gene. This CDR3 comprises 17 residues. The germline V and J ends were trimmed by 3 bases and 6 bases, with 21 bases remaining between them. CDR3 in amino acids: CASSQGLGTLGSQPQHF. The CDR3 region has the DNA TGCGCCAGCAGCCAGGGCCTCGGGACACTAGGGAGTCAGCCCCAGCATTTT.

This rearrangement joins TRBV18 to TRBJ2-7; 8 bases are shared with TRBD1. The CDR3 contains 14 residues. Germline lookup yields CDR1 KGHSH and CDR2 LQKENI. V trimming: 5 bases; J trimming: 6 bases; junction bases outside the gene matches: 9. The CDR3 loop is CASSGPGQASEQYF. DNA of the CDR3: TGTGCCAGCTCAGGCCCGGGACAGGCGTCCGAGCAGTACTTC.

Only a few counts were recorded for this clone. V is TRBV10-1 and J is TRBJ1-1; 7 bases line up with TRBD1. With 4 bases clipped from V and 0 bases from J, the junction kept 8 bases outside the gene matches. The germline CDR1 and CDR2 sequences are WNHNN and SYGVQD (reference sequence). The CDR3 is 16 residues long. CDR3 nucleotides: TGCGCCAGCAGTGGGAAGACAGGGCTGATGAACACTGAAGCTTTCTTT. Encoded protein: CASSGKTGLMNTEAFF.

The chain carries TRBV7-6 and TRBJ1-1; D possibly corresponds to TRBD1 (6 bases). The V and J ends lost 4 bases and 0 bases respectively, with 12 bases between them. Germline assignment: CDR1 SGHVS and CDR2 FNYEAQ. This CDR3 has 15 residues. The CDR3 reads CASSSRRDMNTEAFF. CDR3 nucleotide sequence: TGTGCCAGCAGCTCTCGCCGGGACATGAACACTGAAGCTTTCTTT.

The V and J genes are TRBV6-5 and TRBJ2-3; D remains ambiguous. Looked up from germline, CDR1 is MNHEY and CDR2 is SVGAGI. This CDR3 is built from 13 residues. Between the trimmed V and J ends, which lost 0 bases and 4 bases, there was a span of 5 bases. The chain's CDR3 is CASSYSESDTQYF. CDR3 nucleotide sequence: TGTGCCAGCAGTTACTCGGAGTCAGATACGCAGTATTTT.

The chain carries TRBV19 and TRBJ2-1, with 11 bases aligning to TRBD2. With V trimmed by 6 bases and J by 6 bases, 7 bases remained unmatched. This CDR3 spans 15 amino acids. The germline CDR1 and CDR2 sequences are LNHDA and SQIVND (reference sequence). The chain's CDR3 is CASRVSGGAANEQFF. As DNA, the CDR3 is TGTGCCAGTAGAGTTAGCGGGGGGGCCGCCAATGAGCAGTTCTTC.

The chain is built from TRBV5-1 and TRBJ2-5; possible D gene TRBD2, 7 bases. The CDR3 spans 14 residues. V lost 2 bases and J lost 5, with 13 bases in between. Germline-derived CDR1 and CDR2 are SGHRS and YFSETQ. Here the CDR3 reads CASSFAGGPETQYF. The CDR3 DNA reads as TGCGCCAGCAGCTTCGCCGGGGGGCCGGAGACCCAGTACTTC. The full variable domain, in which reference TRBV5-1 and TRBJ2-5 provide the parts outside the CDR3, is KAGVTQTPRYLIKTRGQQVTLSCSPISGHRSVSWYQQTPGQGLQFLFEYFSETQRNKGNFPGRFSGRQFSNSRSEMNVSTLELGDSALYLCASSFAGGPETQYFGPGTRLLVL.

The chain couples TRBV6-2 or TRBV6-3 to TRBJ1-4, with D perhaps TRBD1 (6 bases). This CDR3 has 14 amino acids. The germline gives CDR1 MNHEY, CDR2 SVGEGT. V dropped 4 bases and J dropped 7 bases, with 13 bases sitting between them. CDR3 residues: CASSSDRLSEKLFF. The CDR3 nucleotides read TGTGCCAGCAGTTCTGACAGGCTTAGTGAAAAACTGTTTTTT.

The genes are TRBV29-1 and TRBJ1-4; D might be TRBD1 (5 bases). CDR1 SQVTM and CDR2 ANQGSEA come from the germline V gene. The CDR3 is 13 amino acids. Between the trimmed V and J ends, which lost 6 bases and 2 bases, there was a span of 10 bases. The chain's CDR3 is CSVCGATNEKLFF. In DNA form, the CDR3 reads TGCAGCGTCTGCGGGGCGACTAATGAAAAACTGTTTTTT. The complete variable domain, with remaining parts taken from reference TRBV29-1 and TRBJ1-4, reads SAVISQKPSRDICQRGTSLTIQCQVDSQVTMMFWYRQQPGQSLTLIATANQGSEATYESGFVIDKFPISRPNLTFSTLTVSNMSPEDSSIYLCSVCGATNEKLFFGSGTQLSVL.